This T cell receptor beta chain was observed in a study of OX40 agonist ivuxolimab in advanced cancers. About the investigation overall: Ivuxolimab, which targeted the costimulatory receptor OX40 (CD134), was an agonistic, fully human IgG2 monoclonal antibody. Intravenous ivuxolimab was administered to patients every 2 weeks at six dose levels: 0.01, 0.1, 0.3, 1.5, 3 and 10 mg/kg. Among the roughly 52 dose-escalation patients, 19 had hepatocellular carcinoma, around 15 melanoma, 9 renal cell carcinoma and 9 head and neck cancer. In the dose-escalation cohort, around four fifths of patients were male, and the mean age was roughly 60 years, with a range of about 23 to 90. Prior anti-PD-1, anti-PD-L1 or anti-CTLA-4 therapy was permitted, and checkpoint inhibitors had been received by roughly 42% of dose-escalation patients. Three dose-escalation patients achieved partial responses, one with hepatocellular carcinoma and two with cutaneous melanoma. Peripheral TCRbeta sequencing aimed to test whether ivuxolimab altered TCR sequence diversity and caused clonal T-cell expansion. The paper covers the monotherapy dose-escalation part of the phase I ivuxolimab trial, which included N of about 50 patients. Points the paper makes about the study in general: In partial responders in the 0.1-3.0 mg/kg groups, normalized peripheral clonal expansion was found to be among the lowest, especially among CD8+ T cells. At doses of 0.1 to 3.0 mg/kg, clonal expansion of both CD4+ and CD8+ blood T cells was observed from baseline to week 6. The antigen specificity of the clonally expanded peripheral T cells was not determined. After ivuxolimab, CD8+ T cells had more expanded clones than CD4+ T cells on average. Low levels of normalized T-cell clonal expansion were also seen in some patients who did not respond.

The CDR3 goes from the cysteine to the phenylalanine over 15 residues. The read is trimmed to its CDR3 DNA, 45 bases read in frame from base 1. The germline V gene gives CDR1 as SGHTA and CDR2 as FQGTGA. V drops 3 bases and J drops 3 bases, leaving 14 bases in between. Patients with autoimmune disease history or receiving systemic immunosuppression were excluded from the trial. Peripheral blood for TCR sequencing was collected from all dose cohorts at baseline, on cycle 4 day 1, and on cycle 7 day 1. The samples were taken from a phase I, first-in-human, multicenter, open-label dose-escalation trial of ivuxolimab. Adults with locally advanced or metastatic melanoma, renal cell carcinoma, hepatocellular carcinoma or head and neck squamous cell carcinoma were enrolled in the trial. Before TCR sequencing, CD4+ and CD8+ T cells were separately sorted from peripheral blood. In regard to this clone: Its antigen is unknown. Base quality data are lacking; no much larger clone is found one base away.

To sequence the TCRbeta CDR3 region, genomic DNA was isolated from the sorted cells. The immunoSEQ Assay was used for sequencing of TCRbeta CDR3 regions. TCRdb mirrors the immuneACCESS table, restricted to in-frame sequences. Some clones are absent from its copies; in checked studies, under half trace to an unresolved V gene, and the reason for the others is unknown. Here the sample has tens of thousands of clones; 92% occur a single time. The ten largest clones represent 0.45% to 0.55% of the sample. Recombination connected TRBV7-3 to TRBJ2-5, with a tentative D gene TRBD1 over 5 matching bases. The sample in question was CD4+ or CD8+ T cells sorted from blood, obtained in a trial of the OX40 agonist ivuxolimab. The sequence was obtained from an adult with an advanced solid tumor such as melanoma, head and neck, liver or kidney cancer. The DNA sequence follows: TGTGCCAGCAGCTTTCAGCCAGGGATTAAAGAGACCCAGTACTTC. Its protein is CASSFQPGIKETQYF.